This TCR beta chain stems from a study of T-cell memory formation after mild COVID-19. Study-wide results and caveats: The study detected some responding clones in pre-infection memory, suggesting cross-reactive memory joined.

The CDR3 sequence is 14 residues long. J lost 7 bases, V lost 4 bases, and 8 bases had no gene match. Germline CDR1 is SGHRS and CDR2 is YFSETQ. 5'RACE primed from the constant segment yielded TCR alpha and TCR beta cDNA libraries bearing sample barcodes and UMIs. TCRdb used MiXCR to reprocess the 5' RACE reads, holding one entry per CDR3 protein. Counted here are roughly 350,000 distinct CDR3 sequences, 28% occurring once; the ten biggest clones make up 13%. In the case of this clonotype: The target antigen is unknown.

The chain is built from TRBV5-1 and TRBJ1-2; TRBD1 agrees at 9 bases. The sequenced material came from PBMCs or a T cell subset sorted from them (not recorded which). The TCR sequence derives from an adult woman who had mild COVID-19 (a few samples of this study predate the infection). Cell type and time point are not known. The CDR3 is CASSGSRTGVGYTF. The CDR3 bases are TGCGCCAGCAGCGGGAGTCGGACAGGGGTTGGCTACACCTTC.